The rows below give T cell receptor beta chains drawn from one sample of a study of OX40 agonist ivuxolimab in advanced cancers. The data were produced by immunoSEQ multiplex PCR, yet TCRdb's version contains in-frame clones alone and is incomplete. The data hold roughly 35,000 clones, with around 85% observed a single time. Specimen: CD4+ or CD8+ T cells sorted from blood, collected in a trial of the OX40 agonist ivuxolimab. The receptors originated from an adult with an advanced solid tumor such as melanoma, head and neck, liver or kidney cancer. Both conserved end residues are part of each CDR3. The D gene is left open where the match is weak. Where a row states a size, it is once, few, many or the class of an expanded clone; other rows omit it.

D,V,J,size,CDR3,DNA
TRBD1,TRBV30,TRBJ2-7,NA,CAWRGTGLSYEQYF,TGTGCCTGGAGGGGGACAGGGCTCTCCTACGAGCAGTACTTC
NA,TRBV6-1,TRBJ1-2,NA,CAIYRANYGYTF,TGTGCCATATACAGGGCGAACTATGGCTACACCTTC
TRBD2,TRBV10-1,TRBJ2-1,few,CASTLAGGLSSYNEQFF,TGCGCCAGCACACTAGCGGGGGGTCTAAGCTCCTACAATGAGCAGTTCTTC
TRBD1,TRBV6-5,TRBJ2-7,NA,CASSYSGQGSRGEQHF,TGTGCCAGCAGTTACTCCGGACAGGGGAGTAGGGGCGAGCAGCACTTC
NA,TRBV6-5,TRBJ1-2,NA,CASSEDYGYTF,TGTGCCAGCAGTGAAGACTATGGCTACACCTTC
NA,TRBV7-4,TRBJ1-3,NA,CASSLRLREVSGNTIYF,TGTGCCAGCAGCTTACGCCTCAGGGAAGTCTCTGGAAACACCATATATTTT
NA,TRBV7-6,TRBJ1-1,NA,CASSLGWQNTEAFF,TGTGCCAGCAGCTTGGGTTGGCAGAACACTGAAGCTTTCTTT
NA,TRBV27,TRBJ1-1,NA,CASRSWGSYTEAFF,TGTGCCAGCAGGAGCTGGGGGTCGTACACTGAAGCTTTCTTT
NA,TRBV5-6,TRBJ2-6,NA,CASSSHARGGVSGANVLTF,TGTGCCAGCAGCTCGCACGCCAGGGGAGGGGTCTCTGGGGCCAACGTCCTGACTTTC
TRBD2,TRBV9,TRBJ2-1,NA,CASSVSSLGQRGVYNEQFF,TGTGCCAGCAGCGTAAGTTCTCTGGGGCAGCGGGGGGTCTACAATGAGCAGTTCTTC
TRBD1,TRBV15,TRBJ1-5,NA,CATSRARTGAQPQHF,TGTGCCACCAGCAGAGCCAGGACAGGGGCTCAGCCCCAGCATTTT
NA,TRBV18,TRBJ1-6,NA,CASSPELGGIRSPLHF,TGTGCCAGCTCACCGGAACTCGGGGGGATAAGGTCACCCCTCCACTTT
NA,TRBV30,TRBJ2-2,NA,CAWSTGLTGELFF,TGTGCCTGGAGTACAGGGCTTACCGGGGAGCTGTTTTTT
NA,TRBV4-1,TRBJ2-7,NA,CASSQDSVRNNYEQYF,TGCGCCAGCAGCCAAGATTCGGTTCGGAACAACTACGAGCAGTACTTC
NA,TRBV6-1,TRBJ1-1,once,CASSELGRHEAFF,TGTGCCAGCAGTGAACTCGGCAGACACGAAGCTTTCTTT
TRBD2,TRBV2,TRBJ2-3,NA,CASIGSGLNTDTQYF,TGTGCCAGCATAGGGTCGGGACTAAACACAGATACGCAGTATTTT
NA,TRBV6-1,TRBJ2-5,NA,CATDRFRLVETQYF,TGTGCCACCGACAGGTTCCGACTAGTGGAGACCCAGTACTTC
NA,TRBV6-5,TRBJ1-6,NA,CASSSTTGTPEVPLHF,TGTGCCAGCAGTTCCACCACCGGGACGCCGGAGGTACCCCTCCACTTT
NA,TRBV6-4,TRBJ1-5,few,CASSDPTVDSNQPQHF,TGTGCCAGCAGTGACCCGACAGTTGATAGCAATCAGCCCCAGCATTTT
NA,TRBV6-5,TRBJ1-6,few,CASSYGGSYNSPLHF,TGTGCCAGCAGTTACGGGGGGTCCTATAATTCACCCCTCCACTTT
NA,TRBV27,TRBJ2-7,NA,CASRGAKSYEQYF,TGTGCCAGCAGGGGGGCTAAATCGTACGAGCAGTACTTC
NA,TRBV19,TRBJ1-5,NA,CASSIGSGHGYQPQHF,TGTGCCAGTAGTATCGGTTCCGGACACGGTTATCAGCCCCAGCATTTT
NA,TRBV14,TRBJ2-5,NA,CASSLRTGTGFLETQYF,NA
TRBD2,TRBV11-3,TRBJ2-3,NA,CASSLAASGVDTQYF,TGTGCCAGCAGCTTAGCAGCTAGCGGGGTCGATACGCAGTATTTT
NA,TRBV14,TRBJ2-3,NA,CASSHPGLRTDTQYF,TGTGCCAGCAGCCACCCGGGACTCCGCACAGATACGCAGTATTTT
NA,TRBV19,TRBJ2-7,NA,CASSKGGYEQYF,TGTGCCAGTAGTAAGGGGGGCTACGAGCAGTACTTC
TRBD1,TRBV6-4,TRBJ2-2,NA,CASSERGQAGELFF,TGTGCCAGCAGTGAAAGGGGGCAGGCCGGGGAGCTGTTTTTT
TRBD1,TRBV10-1,TRBJ2-2,NA,CASGQVSTGELFF,TGCGCCTCTGGACAGGTCAGCACCGGGGAGCTGTTTTTT
TRBD1,TRBV29-1,TRBJ2-7,NA,CSVEDGRGLLYEQYF,TGCAGCGTTGAAGATGGCAGGGGGCTTCTCTACGAGCAGTACTTC
NA,TRBV2,TRBJ2-5,NA,CASSEEGEETQYF,TGTGCCAGCAGTGAAGAGGGAGAAGAGACCCAGTACTTC
NA,TRBV4-1,TRBJ1-1,NA,CASSPPWNTEAFF,TGCGCCAGCAGCCCACCCTGGAACACTGAAGCTTTCTTT
TRBD1,TRBV6-5,TRBJ1-5,NA,CASSHSGGEGQPQHF,TGTGCCAGCAGCCACTCAGGGGGTGAGGGTCAGCCCCAGCATTTT